The 27 T cell receptor beta chains presented below share a single source sample, sequenced in a study of blood T cell repertoires in COVID-19 (dated by TCRdb to the early 2020s). The library was prepared using the immunoSEQ multiplex PCR assay. TCRdb mirrors the immuneACCESS table, restricted to in-frame sequences. Some clones are absent from its copies; in checked studies, under half trace to an unresolved V gene, and the reason for the others is unknown. The sample data list 150,000 to 200,000 clones, and over 75% of these were observed just once. The ten largest clones capture roughly 10% of the sample. Sequencing was performed on peripheral blood. These receptors all stem from a human donor in a cohort sampled during active COVID-19.

V is TRBV27 and J is TRBJ2-5, with a tentative D call TRBD2 (7 bases). The CDR3 is 15 residues long. Per the germline V gene, CDR1 is MNHEY and CDR2 is SMNVEV (reference sequence). Trimming removed 0 bases from V and 5 bases from J, with 13 bases in between. Written as DNA, the CDR3 is TGTGCCAGCAGTTTATCGGGGAGGGGGGCCGAGACCCAGTACTTC. Translated, it gives CASSLSGRGAETQYF.

The table lists this clone with a count of one. The CDR3 region is CASSSGQGPTDTQYF. CDR3 DNA: TGCGCCAGCAGCTCCGGACAGGGGCCAACAGATACGCAGTATTTT. The genes are TRBV10-2 and TRBJ2-3; 9 positions agree with TRBD1. Per the germline V gene, CDR1 is WSHSY and CDR2 is SAAADI. The CDR3 loop spans 15 amino acids. V lost 6 bases, J lost 3 bases, and 7 bases stayed unmatched.

CDR3 coding DNA: TGTGCCAGCAGCTTAAGCGGGAGCGAGACCCAGTACTTC. The encoded protein is CASSLSGSETQYF. The chain carries TRBV7-9 and TRBJ2-5; 8 nucleotides align to TRBD2. J gave up 5 bases and V 2 bases, and 1 base lay outside the gene matches. The CDR3 covers 13 residues. CDR1 SEHNR and CDR2 FQNEAQ come from the germline V gene (reference sequence).

The rearrangement joins TRBV4-3 to TRBJ2-7; 12 positions agree with TRBD2. The CDR3 has 17 amino acids. The J segment lost 3 bases and the V segment lost 0 bases, leaving 6 bases of the junction unmatched. Germline assignment: CDR1 LGHNA and CDR2 YSLEER. Here the CDR3 reads CASSQDRTSGDIYEQYF. CDR3 nucleotide sequence: TGCGCCAGCAGCCAAGATCGGACTAGCGGGGATATCTACGAGCAGTACTTC.

The chain uses TRBV6-6 and TRBJ1-2; D remains unclear. Germline V gene sequence: CDR1 MNHNY, CDR2 SVGAGI (reference sequence). Between the trimmed V and J ends, which lost 6 bases and 2 bases, there was a span of 16 bases. The CDR3 totals 15 residues. The CDR3 bases are TGTGCCAGCAGACGATTCCCTACTGAGAACTATGGCTACACCTTC. Its translation is CASRRFPTENYGYTF.

As to this clone: This specimen includes other DNA sequences encoding the same CDR3. V is TRBV6-6 and J is TRBJ2-1; 7 bases map to TRBD2. J was trimmed by 0 bases and V by 2 bases; bases with no gene match: 1. Germline V gene data show CDR1 as MNHNY and CDR2 as SVGAGI (reference sequence). CDR3 length equals 15 residues. The CDR3 DNA sequence: TGTGCCAGCAGTTACGGCGGGAGCTCCTACAATGAGCAGTTCTTC. This translates into CASSYGGSSYNEQFF.

V gene TRBV11-2 combines with J gene TRBJ1-2; TRBD1 is a possible D gene (6 bases). Germline-derived CDR1 and CDR2 are SGHAT and FQNNGV. The V and J ends lost 0 bases and 3 bases respectively, with 14 bases between them. The CDR3 sequence is 16 residues long. The CDR3 reads CASSLDFLGADYGYTF. CDR3 nucleotide sequence: TGTGCCAGCAGCTTAGATTTTTTGGGGGCTGACTATGGCTACACCTTC.

This clone was detected once. The V call is TRBV27, the J call TRBJ2-1; possibly TRBD2 for D (6 bases). The CDR3 sequence is 15 residues long. The germline gives CDR1 MNHEY, CDR2 SMNVEV (reference sequence). V lost 2 bases and J lost 2, with 10 bases in between. CDR3 coding DNA: TGTGCCAGCAGTTTAGGTAGCGGCCCCTACAATGAGCAGTTCTTC. It specifies CASSLGSGPYNEQFF.

The rearrangement joins TRBV25-1 to TRBJ1-2, with no clear D. Looked up from germline, CDR1 is MGHDK and CDR2 is SYGVNS. V was trimmed by 4 bases and J by 1 base, leaving 16 bases between them. The CDR3 covers 16 residues. CDR3 sequence (DNA): TGTGCCAGCAGTGGACCCCGGGGAGGCCTTAACTATGGCTACACCTTC. This codes for CASSGPRGGLNYGYTF.

CDR3 nucleotide sequence: TGTGCCAGCAGCCAAGGGGGGGGGTACACAGATACGCAGTATTTT. As protein: CASSQGGGYTDTQYF. The V gene is TRBV7-2, the J gene TRBJ2-3, with D tentatively TRBD2 (7 bases). The CDR3 consists of 15 residues. Germline loops: CDR1 SGHTA, CDR2 FQGNSA. Trimming took off 5 bases at V and 2 bases at J, with 14 bases between the two ends.

DNA of the CDR3: TGTGCCAGCAGCCGGAAGGGGGGACAGGGAGGGGAGTACTTC. Its translation is CASSRKGGQGGEYF. The chain links TRBV3-1 (or the pseudogene TRBV3-2) to TRBJ2-7; 9 bases map to TRBD1. In germline, CDR1 is LGHDT, CDR2 YNNKEL (reference sequence). J gave up 11 bases and V 4 bases, and 12 bases lay outside the gene matches. The CDR3 is made up of 14 amino acids.

The CDR3 bases are TGTGCCAGCAGCTTTGCGGGAAGGAAGAACGAGCAGTACTTC. It specifies CASSFAGRKNEQYF. V usage is TRBV5-8 and J usage is TRBJ2-7; TRBD2 is a possible D gene (6 bases). V shed 2 bases and J shed 5 bases, with 14 bases lying between them. Germline-derived CDR1 and CDR2 are SGHTS and YDEGEE. The CDR3 has 14 amino acids. The complete variable domain, with remaining parts taken from reference TRBV5-8 and TRBJ2-7, reads EAGVTQSPTHLIKTRGQQATLRCSPISGHTSVYWYQQALGLGLQFLLWYDEGEERNRGNFPPRFSGRQFPNYSSELNVNALELEDSALYLCASSFAGRKNEQYFGPGTRLTVT.

Remarks on this clone: Germline is not matched at one junction end, which may reflect a read error. The CDR3 coding sequence is TGTGCTAGCAGCTCACAGACAGGGCTACAAGAGACCCAGTACTTC. As protein: CASSSQTGLQETQYF. The chain recombines TRBV7-7 with TRBJ2-5, with 7 bases fitting TRBD1. The CDR3 loop spans 15 amino acids. Per germline, CDR1 SSHAT and CDR2 FNYEAQ (reference sequence).

This chain connects TRBV7-2 to TRBJ2-6, with TRBD2 as a possible D gene (5 bases). Trimming took 7 bases from V and 0 from J, leaving 13 bases between them. Germline V gene data show CDR1 as SGHTA and CDR2 as FQGNSA. The CDR3 loop spans 16 amino acids. The CDR3 DNA is TGTGCCAGCAAATACGGAGGTAGCTCTGGGGCCAACGTCCTGACTTTC. It yields the protein CASKYGGSSGANVLTF.

This clone was seen a single time. The CDR3 protein is CASSNPHDWREVYNEQFF. CDR3 DNA: TGTGCCAGCAGCAATCCCCACGACTGGCGGGAGGTCTACAATGAGCAGTTCTTC. The chain uses TRBV21-1 and TRBJ2-1; TRBD2, the table's D call, was not compared with the DNA. TRBV21-1 is a known pseudogene. CDR3 length equals 18 residues.

This clone turned up a few times. J is TRBJ2-7 and V is TRBV6-1; D might be TRBD1 (5 bases). The CDR3 is made up of 13 amino acids. Germline lookup yields CDR1 MNHNS and CDR2 SASEGT. Trimming removed 0 bases from V and 2 bases from J, with 5 bases in between. CDR3 nucleotides: TGTGCCAGCAGTGAAGCGGGGCCCTACGAGCAGTACTTC. Translating it yields CASSEAGPYEQYF.

This clone was seen a handful of times. J is TRBJ1-1 and V is TRBV6-5; the match to TRBD1 covers 9 bases. Germline values: CDR1 MNHEY, CDR2 SVGAGI. Trimming at V came to 6 bases and at J to 5 bases, leaving 7 bases not matched to a gene. The CDR3 spans 14 residues. CDR3 amino acids: CASRFGQGRTEAFF. In nucleotides, the CDR3 is TGTGCCAGCAGGTTCGGACAGGGGAGGACTGAAGCTTTCTTT.

The chain uses TRBV3-1 (or the pseudogene TRBV3-2) and TRBJ2-5; D may be TRBD2 (7 bases). Germline V gene lookup returns CDR1 LGHDT and CDR2 YNNKEL (reference sequence). V was trimmed by 2 bases and J by 8 bases, leaving 12 bases between them. The CDR3 runs to 13 residues. CDR3 DNA: TGTGCCAGCAGCCAAAAAGGGGGGGTAACCCAGTACTTC. Its protein is CASSQKGGVTQYF.

This clone showed up just a few times. J is TRBJ1-5 and V is TRBV10-2; 8 nucleotides agree with TRBD1. Unmatched junction bases numbered 14, after V lost 6 bases and J lost 7 bases. Germline V lookup: CDR1 WSHSY, CDR2 SAAADI. The length of the CDR3 is 16 residues. CDR3 bases: TGCGCCAGCAGCCAAACATCAGGGGGCGCAGGCCAGCCCCAGCATTTT. Protein sequence: CASSQTSGGAGQPQHF.

J is TRBJ2-1 and V is TRBV13; possible D gene TRBD2, 6 bases. Looked up from germline, CDR1 is PRHDT and CDR2 is FYEKMQ (reference sequence). Trimming stripped 2 bases from V and 4 bases from J, with 15 bases between. This CDR3 comprises 16 residues. CDR3 amino acids: CASSLIETSKYNEQFF. As DNA, the CDR3 is TGTGCCAGCAGCTTAATCGAGACTAGTAAATACAATGAGCAGTTCTTC.

CDR3 bases: TGCGCCAGCAGCCAAGAAACAGCCTTCCACTATGGCTACACCTTC. Protein sequence: CASSQETAFHYGYTF. The gene calls are TRBV4-3 and TRBJ1-2; D is unclear. Germline lookup yields CDR1 LGHNA and CDR2 YSLEER. CDR3 length: 15 amino acids. Trimming removed 0 bases at V and 3 bases at J, with 11 bases between.

The chain carries TRBV27 and TRBJ2-1; TRBD2 matches 7 bases. The CDR3 has 16 amino acids. V lost 3 bases, J lost 3 bases, and 8 bases stayed unmatched. CDR1 is MNHEY and CDR2 is SMNVEV in the germline V gene (reference sequence). The CDR3 nucleotides read TGTGCCAGCAGTTTCTCGGCGGGAGACTACTACAATGAGCAGTTCTTC. Translation: CASSFSAGDYYNEQFF.

The V gene is TRBV10-2, the J gene TRBJ1-6; D unclear. CDR1 and CDR2 from the germline V gene are WSHSY and SAAADI. The CDR3 loop spans 15 amino acids. The ends were cut back, 0 bases at V and 11 bases at J, with 14 bases in the middle. Here the CDR3 reads CASSESIGRFTPLHF. In nucleotides, the CDR3 is TGCGCCAGCAGTGAGTCGATAGGGAGGTTTACACCCCTCCACTTT.

This clone showed up just once. The V and J genes are TRBV24-1 and TRBJ2-2, with TRBD2 matching 8 bases. CDR1 and CDR2 (germline): KGHDR, SFDVKD. The CDR3 spans 18 residues. Losses at the gene ends were 6 bases for V and 5 bases for J; bases not matched to a gene: 16. CDR3 in DNA: TGTGCCACCAGTTCCTTGTGGGACACCGGGAGGGAGACCGGGGAGCTGTTTTTT. It is translated as CATSSLWDTGRETGELFF.

J is TRBJ2-3 and V is TRBV7-2, with D unresolved. The CDR3 totals 15 residues. With 2 bases removed from V and 3 bases from J, the gap between germline ends came to 12 bases. The germline V gene encodes CDR1 SGHTA and CDR2 FQGNSA. In nucleotides, the CDR3 is TGTGCCAGCAGCTTATCACAAACCCCTACAGATACGCAGTATTTT. This encodes CASSLSQTPTDTQYF. Based on the CDR3 plus reference TRBV7-2 and TRBJ2-3, the full variable domain is GAGVSQSPSNKVTEKGKDVELRCDPISGHTALYWYRQSLGQGLEFLIYFQGNSAPDKSGLPSDRFSAERTGGSVSTLTIQRTQQEDSAVYLCASSLSQTPTDTQYFGPGTRLTVL.

This chain links TRBV19 with TRBJ2-7; no definite D call. The CDR3 spans 12 residues. The germline gives CDR1 LNHDA, CDR2 SQIVND (reference sequence). Trimming pared 10 bases from V and 2 bases from J, leaving 12 bases between. The CDR3 coding sequence is TGTGCCACTATCGGGTCCGCCTACGAGCAGTACTTC. It translates to CATIGSAYEQYF.

This chain connects TRBV11-2 to TRBJ2-3, with D unresolved. V was shortened by 0 bases and J by 2 bases, with 3 bases between the two germline ends. Germline V gene data show CDR1 as SGHAT and CDR2 as FQNNGV. The CDR3 loop spans 13 amino acids. CDR3 coding DNA: TGTGCCAGCAGCTTAGAACTCACAGATACGCAGTATTTT. It translates to CASSLELTDTQYF.